A single sample is the source of the 3 T cell receptor beta chains below, sequenced in a study of blood T cell repertoires in COVID-19. TCRdb keeps only in-frame clones here, not all; method: immunoSEQ multiplex PCR. The sample yields approximately 310,000 clones, more than 75% seen once. The sample was peripheral blood. The receptor set was obtained from a woman aged 45-65 years who had recovered from COVID-19.

This clone showed up just a few times. The CDR3 region is CASSYSLEGHTIYF. CDR3 bases: TGTGCCAGCAGTTACTCGTTGGAGGGTCACACCATATATTTT. V usage is TRBV6-5 and J usage is TRBJ1-3; D uncertain. The germline CDR1 and CDR2 sequences are MNHEY and SVGAGI. The CDR3 length is 14 residues. V was trimmed by 0 bases and J by 8 bases, leaving 11 bases between them.

V and J are TRBV4-1 and TRBJ1-1; D ambiguous. The V end was cut by 4 bases, the J end by 2 bases, with 14 bases between. This CDR3 has 15 amino acids. Germline V gives CDR1 MGHRA, CDR2 YSYEKL. The CDR3 region is CASSLQEVFNTEAFF. As DNA, the CDR3 is TGCGCCAGCAGCCTTCAAGAGGTGTTTAACACTGAAGCTTTCTTT.

V gene TRBV2 combines with J gene TRBJ1-5; the D is unclear. This CDR3 has 14 amino acids. The germline V gene has CDR1 SNHLY and CDR2 FYNNEI. V gave up 0 bases and J gave up 7 bases, with 10 bases separating them. The CDR3 is CASSEAHSRQPQHF. In DNA, the CDR3 is TGTGCCAGCAGTGAAGCCCACAGCCGACAGCCCCAGCATTTT.